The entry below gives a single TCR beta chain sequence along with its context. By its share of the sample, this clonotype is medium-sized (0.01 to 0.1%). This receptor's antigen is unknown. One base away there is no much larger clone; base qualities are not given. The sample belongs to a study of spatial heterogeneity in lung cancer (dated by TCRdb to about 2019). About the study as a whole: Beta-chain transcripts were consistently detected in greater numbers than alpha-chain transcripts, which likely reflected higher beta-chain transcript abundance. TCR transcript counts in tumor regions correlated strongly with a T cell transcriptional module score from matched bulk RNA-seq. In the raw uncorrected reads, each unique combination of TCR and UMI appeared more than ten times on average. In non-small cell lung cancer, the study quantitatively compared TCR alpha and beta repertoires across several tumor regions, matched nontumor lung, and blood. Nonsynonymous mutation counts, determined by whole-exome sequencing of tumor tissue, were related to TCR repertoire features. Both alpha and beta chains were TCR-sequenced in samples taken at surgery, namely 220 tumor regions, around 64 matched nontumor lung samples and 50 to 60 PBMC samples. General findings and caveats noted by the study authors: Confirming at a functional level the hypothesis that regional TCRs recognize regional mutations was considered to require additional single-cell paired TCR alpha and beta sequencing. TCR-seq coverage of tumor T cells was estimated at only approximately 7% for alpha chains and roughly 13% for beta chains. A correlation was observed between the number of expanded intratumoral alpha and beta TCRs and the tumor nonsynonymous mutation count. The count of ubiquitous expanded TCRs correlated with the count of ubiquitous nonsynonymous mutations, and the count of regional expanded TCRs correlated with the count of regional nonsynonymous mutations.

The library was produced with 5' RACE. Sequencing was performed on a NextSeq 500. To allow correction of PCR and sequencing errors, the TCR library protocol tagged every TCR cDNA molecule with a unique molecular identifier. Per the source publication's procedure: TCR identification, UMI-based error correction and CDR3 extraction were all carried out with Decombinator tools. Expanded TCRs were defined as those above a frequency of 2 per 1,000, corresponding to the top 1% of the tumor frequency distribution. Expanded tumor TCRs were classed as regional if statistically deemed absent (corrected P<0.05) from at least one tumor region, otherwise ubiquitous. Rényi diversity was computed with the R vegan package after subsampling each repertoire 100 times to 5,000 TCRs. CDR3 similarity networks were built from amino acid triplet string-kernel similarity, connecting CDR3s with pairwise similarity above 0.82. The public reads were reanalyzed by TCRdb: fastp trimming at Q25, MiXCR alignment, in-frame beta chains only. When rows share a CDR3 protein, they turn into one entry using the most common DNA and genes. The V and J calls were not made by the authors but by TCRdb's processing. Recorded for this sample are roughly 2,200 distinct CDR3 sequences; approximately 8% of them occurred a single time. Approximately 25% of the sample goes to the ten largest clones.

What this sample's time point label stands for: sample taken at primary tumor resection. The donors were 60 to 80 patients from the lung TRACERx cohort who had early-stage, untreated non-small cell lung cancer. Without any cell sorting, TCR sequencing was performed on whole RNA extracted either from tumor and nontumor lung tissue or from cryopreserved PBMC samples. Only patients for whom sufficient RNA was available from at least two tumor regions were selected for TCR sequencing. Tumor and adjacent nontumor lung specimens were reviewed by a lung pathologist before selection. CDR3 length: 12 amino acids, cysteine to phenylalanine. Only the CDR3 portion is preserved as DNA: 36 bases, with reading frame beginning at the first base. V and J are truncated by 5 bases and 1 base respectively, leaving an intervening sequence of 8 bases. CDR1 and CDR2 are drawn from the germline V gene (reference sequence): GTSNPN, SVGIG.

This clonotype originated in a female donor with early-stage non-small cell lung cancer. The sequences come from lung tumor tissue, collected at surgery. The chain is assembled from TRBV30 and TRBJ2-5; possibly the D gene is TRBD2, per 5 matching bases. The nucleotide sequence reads TGTGCCTGGGCTAGCAGCCAAGAGACCCAGTACTTC. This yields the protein CAWASSQETQYF.